A selection of T cell receptor beta chains follows, all from one sample in a study of T cell responses to AZD1222 COVID-19 vaccine. The assay was immunoSEQ multiplex PCR, and TCRdb's table has in-frame clones only and misses some. The sample consists of 90,000 or so clones, around 86% of them appearing once. Here the sequenced sample was peripheral blood, taken on day 0 of AZD1222 vaccination. The receptors here all came from an adult in good health. CDR3s include the opening cysteine and the closing phenylalanine or tryptophan. The D gene is left open where the match is weak. Size is omitted from some rows. Given values are once, few, many or a class for expanded clones.

j_call | v_call | clone_size | d_call | cdr3_aa | cdr3_nt
TRBJ1-1 | TRBV10-2 | . | . | CASSESKMAFF | TGCGCCAGCAGTGAGTCGAAAATGGCTTTCTTT
TRBJ1-6 | TRBV10-3 | few | . | CAISETPPQQDNSPLHF | TGTGCCATCAGTGAAACCCCGCCGCAGCAAGATAATTCACCCCTCCACTTT
TRBJ2-7 | TRBV5-1 | . | . | CASSLGGYQARHEQYF | TGCGCCAGCAGCTTGGGAGGCTACCAGGCCCGCCACGAGCAGTACTTC
TRBJ2-3 | TRBV5-8 | . | . | CASSFFRGDSHTDTQYF | TGTGCCAGCAGCTTCTTTCGCGGGGATTCTCACACAGATACGCAGTATTTT
TRBJ2-5 | TRBV7-7 | . | TRBD1 | CASGQGVVAGETQYF | TGTGCTAGCGGACAGGGAGTAGTAGCCGGAGAGACCCAGTACTTC
TRBJ2-1 | TRBV6-2/TRBV6-3 | . | . | CASSYSVEGVNEQFF | TGTGCCAGCAGTTACTCGGTGGAGGGGGTCAATGAGCAGTTCTTC
TRBJ2-7 | TRBV3-1/TRBV3-2 | . | . | CASSQRISYEQYF | TGTGCCAGCAGCCAACGGATCTCCTACGAGCAGTACTTC
TRBJ2-2 | TRBV7-3 | . | TRBD1 | CASSPRTGNTGELFF | TGTGCCAGCAGCCCTCGGACAGGGAACACCGGGGAGCTGTTTTTT
TRBJ2-7 | TRBV7-2 | . | . | CASSRGIEEEQYF | TGTGCCAGCAGCCGAGGGATCGAAGAGGAGCAGTACTTC
TRBJ2-3 | TRBV7-6 | . | . | CASSFYSGSTDTQYF | TGTGCCAGCAGCTTCTATAGCGGAAGCACAGATACGCAGTATTTT
TRBJ2-1 | TRBV10-1 | . | . | CASSESIATSHFQQFF | TGCGCCAGCAGTGAGTCGATTGCCACTAGTCACTTCCAGCAGTTCTTC
TRBJ1-2 | TRBV4-2 | . | . | CASSQDRAVQANYGYTF | TGTGCCAGCAGCCAAGATCGGGCGGTCCAAGCTAACTATGGCTACACCTTC
TRBJ1-5 | TRBV6-2/TRBV6-3 | . | . | CASSYVSERNQPQHF | TGTGCCAGCAGTTACGTGTCCGAGAGGAATCAGCCCCAGCATTTT
TRBJ1-2 | TRBV7-2 | few | . | CASTPQTDSYYGYTF | TGTGCCAGCACGCCCCAGACCGACAGCTACTATGGCTACACCTTC
TRBJ2-7 | TRBV27 | . | TRBD2 | CASSLSGRWNEQYF | TGTGCCAGCAGTTTAAGCGGGAGGTGGAACGAGCAGTACTTC
TRBJ1-2 | TRBV20-1 | . | TRBD1 | CSASLPRGRTYGYTF | TGCAGTGCTAGTCTTCCCAGGGGGCGAACGTATGGCTACACCTTC
TRBJ2-1 | TRBV18 | . | . | CASSPKYYNEQFF | TGTGCCAGCTCACCAAAGTATTACAATGAGCAGTTCTTC
TRBJ2-7 | TRBV6-2/TRBV6-3 | . | TRBD2 | CASSYGTSGGPEQYF | TGTGCCAGCAGTTACGGGACTAGCGGGGGGCCCGAGCAGTACTTC
TRBJ1-1 | TRBV4-3 | . | . | CASSPAGWPEAFF | TGCGCCAGCAGCCCAGCCGGCTGGCCCGAAGCTTTCTTT
TRBJ1-1 | TRBV7-9 | . | TRBD1 | CASSFYRDRGMAEAFF | TGTGCCAGCAGCTTTTACCGGGACAGGGGTATGGCTGAAGCTTTCTTT
TRBJ2-7 | TRBV2 | . | . | CASRIDDYEQYF | TGTGCCAGCAGGATCGACGACTACGAGCAGTACTTC
TRBJ2-5 | TRBV7-3 | . | . | CASSPGSGGETQYF | TGTGCCAGCAGCCCCGGGAGTGGCGGAGAGACCCAGTACTTC
TRBJ2-2 | TRBV19 | . | TRBD2 | CASRPGLAGGELFF | TGTGCCAGTAGGCCTGGTCTAGCGGGCGGGGAGCTGTTTTTT
TRBJ1-3 | TRBV14 | . | . | CASSQSTSRSGNTIYF | TGTGCCAGCAGCCAATCGACTTCCAGGTCTGGAAACACCATATATTTT
TRBJ1-2 | TRBV4-1 | . | . | CASSQDGIWDTEVLNYGYTF | TGCGCCAGCAGCCAAGATGGGATTTGGGACACCGAAGTCTTGAACTATGGCTACACCTTC
TRBJ2-5 | TRBV12-3/TRBV12-4 | few | . | CASSLGETQYF | TGTGCCAGCAGTTTAGGAGAGACCCAGTACTTC
TRBJ2-2 | TRBV10-1 | . | TRBD2 | CASSLAGVTGELFF | TGCGCCAGCAGCCTAGCGGGAGTTACCGGGGAGCTGTTTTTT
TRBJ2-3 | TRBV13 | . | . | CASSTRGDTQYF | TGTGCCAGCAGCACCCGCGGAGATACGCAGTATTTT
TRBJ2-1 | TRBV27 | . | . | CASSLVWSSHEQFF | TGTGCCAGCAGTTTAGTGTGGTCTAGCCATGAGCAGTTCTTC
TRBJ2-7 | TRBV2 | . | . | CASSEAGQYWDEQYF | TGTGCCAGCAGTGAAGCGGGACAATACTGGGACGAGCAGTACTTC
TRBJ2-7 | TRBV6-5 | . | TRBD1 | CASTEQGPSSYEQYF | TGTGCCAGCACCGAACAGGGGCCCTCTTCGTACGAGCAGTACTTC
TRBJ1-1 | TRBV7-2 | . | TRBD1 | CASSLGQQNTEAFF | TGTGCCAGCAGCTTGGGACAGCAGAACACTGAAGCTTTCTTT
TRBJ1-2 | TRBV20-1 | . | . | CSARNDYGYTF | TGCAGTGCTAGGAATGACTATGGCTACACCTTC
TRBJ2-7 | TRBV19 | . | TRBD1 | CASGGQHTYEQYF | TGTGCCAGTGGGGGACAGCACACCTACGAGCAGTACTTC
TRBJ1-5 | TRBV5-1 | once | . | CASRRGQNQPQHF | TGCGCCAGCAGACGCGGACAGAATCAGCCCCAGCATTTT
TRBJ2-6 | TRBV4-2 | . | TRBD1 | CASSQIFRDRGSGANVLTF | TGTGCCAGCAGCCAAATATTCCGGGACAGGGGCTCTGGGGCCAACGTCCTGACTTTC
TRBJ2-1 | TRBV7-9 | . | . | CASSLGTDSLMGSNEQFF | TGTGCCAGCAGTCTAGGGACTGATTCCCTAATGGGGAGCAATGAGCAGTTCTTC
TRBJ1-1 | TRBV15 | . | TRBD1 | CATSPDRGGAEAFF | TGTGCCACCAGCCCAGACAGGGGAGGCGCTGAAGCTTTCTTT
TRBJ1-2 | TRBV7-9 | . | . | CASSGRGGGYTF | TGTGCCAGCAGCGGCAGGGGCGGTGGCTACACCTTC
TRBJ2-7 | TRBV3-1/TRBV3-2 | . | TRBD2 | CASSRRAGVNEQYF | TGTGCCAGCAGCCGCCGAGCGGGAGTAAATGAGCAGTACTTC
TRBJ2-1 | TRBV6-4 | . | TRBD2 | CASSEAGGDNNEQFF | TGTGCCAGCAGTGAGGCGGGAGGAGATAACAATGAGCAGTTCTTC
TRBJ1-2 | TRBV7-9 | . | TRBD1 | CASSFGQANYGYTF | TGTGCCAGCAGCTTTGGACAGGCCAACTATGGCTACACCTTC
TRBJ1-1 | TRBV28 | once | . | CASSFYMRNTEAFF | TGTGCCAGCAGTTTTTACATGAGGAACACTGAAGCTTTCTTT
TRBJ2-3 | TRBV2 | . | TRBD2 | CASSENLGLAASDTQYF | TGTGCCAGCAGTGAAAACTTGGGACTAGCTGCGTCAGATACGCAGTATTTT
TRBJ1-1 | TRBV2 | . | TRBD1 | CASSEAQGAAAFF | TGTGCCAGCAGTGAAGCCCAGGGGGCCGCCGCTTTCTTT
TRBJ1-3 | TRBV7-9 | . | . | CASSLALGGSGNTIYF | TGTGCCAGCAGCTTAGCGTTAGGAGGTTCTGGAAACACCATATATTTT
TRBJ1-3 | TRBV10-3 | . | . | CAISSSGLSGNTIYF | TGTGCCATCAGTTCATCGGGCCTCTCTGGAAACACCATATATTTT
TRBJ1-1 | TRBV29-1 | once | . | CSGEQRNTEAFF | TGCAGCGGGGAGCAGAGAAACACTGAAGCTTTCTTT
TRBJ1-6 | TRBV19 | few | . | CASSRGVIGSPLHF | TGTGCCAGTAGTCGAGGGGTAATCGGGTCACCCCTCCACTTT
TRBJ2-1 | TRBV2 | . | . | CASSEDRAGYNEQFF | TGTGCCAGCAGTGAAGACAGGGCCGGGTACAATGAGCAGTTCTTC
TRBJ2-7 | TRBV6-5 | . | . | CASSYGTGRSYEQYF | TGTGCCAGCAGTTACGGCACCGGCAGATCCTACGAGCAGTACTTC
TRBJ1-1 | TRBV2 | . | . | CASSERRGTEAFF | TGTGCCAGCAGTGAAAGGAGGGGCACTGAAGCTTTCTTT
TRBJ2-5 | TRBV18 | . | . | CASSLYQETQYF | TGTGCCAGCTCACTGTACCAAGAGACCCAGTACTTC